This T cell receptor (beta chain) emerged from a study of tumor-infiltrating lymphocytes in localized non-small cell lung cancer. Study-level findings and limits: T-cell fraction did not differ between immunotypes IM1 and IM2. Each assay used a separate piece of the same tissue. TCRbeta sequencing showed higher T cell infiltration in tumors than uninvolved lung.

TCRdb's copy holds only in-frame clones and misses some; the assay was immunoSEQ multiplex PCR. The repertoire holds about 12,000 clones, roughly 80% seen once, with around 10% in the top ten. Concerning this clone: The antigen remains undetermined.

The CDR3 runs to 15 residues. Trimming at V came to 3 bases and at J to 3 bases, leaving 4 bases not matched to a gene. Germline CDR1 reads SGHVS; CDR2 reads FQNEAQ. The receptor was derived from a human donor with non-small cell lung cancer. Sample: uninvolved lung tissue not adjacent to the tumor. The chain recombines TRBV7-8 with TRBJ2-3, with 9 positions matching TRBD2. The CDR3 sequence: CASSLGGGATDTQYF. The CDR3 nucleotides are TGTGCCAGCAGCTTGGGCGGGGGGGCGACAGATACGCAGTATTTT.